This T cell receptor (beta chain) was captured by sequencing in a study of blood T cell repertoires in COVID-19. Study overall: From T cells, B-cell-depleted T cells, or PBMCs came the material, which was cDNA or gDNA.

This table comes from immunoSEQ multiplex PCR, and its TCRdb copy is limited to in-frame clones, with some not included. The sample contains 95,000 to 150,000 clones, 85% to 90% of which appear only once. The germline V gene encodes CDR1 MNHEY and CDR2 SVGAGI. This CDR3 region has 14 residues. The trim removed 2 bases at V and 5 bases at J, leaving 6 bases unmatched. This sequence was found in a woman aged 50 to 65 with acute or convalescent COVID-19. Material: peripheral blood. The chain employs TRBV6-5 and TRBJ2-7; TRBD1 agrees at 7 bases. CDR3 sequence reads: CASSYPGGAHEQYF. The CDR3 DNA reads TGTGCCAGCAGTTACCCAGGGGGTGCCCACGAGCAGTACTTC.